This TCR beta chain appears in the sequencing data of a study of vaccination effects on CD4 cells after COVID-19. Data came from immunoSEQ multiplex PCR; TCRdb stores just in-frame clones and leaves some out. Found here are tens of thousands of clones, around 63% of them singletons; the top ten hold more than 3.5%. Subsequent to roughly 9 days of culture, CD4+ T cells were isolated. Trimming left V 3 bases short and J 4 bases short, with 18 bases between. CDR1 is WNHNN and CDR2 is SYGVQD in the germline V gene (reference sequence). The CDR3 is 16 residues long. Study findings and constraints: Common cold coronaviruses were cross-recognized by only 1 of 255 vaccine-induced clones in healthy vaccinees.

This clone was seen once. Its cognate antigen is unknown. This receptor was identified in a human donor who received a COVID-19 vaccine. V usage is TRBV10-1 and J usage is TRBJ2-5, with D possibly TRBD2 on 6 matching bases. The specimen was CD4+ T cells from PBMCs cultured without peptide, collected before COVID-19 vaccination. The CDR3 bases are TGCGCCAGCAGTGATCGGCGGGAAGGAATAAGAGAGACCCAGTACTTC. Encoded protein: CASSDRREGIRETQYF.